The 13 T cell receptor beta chains presented below share a single source sample, sequenced in a study of T cells in Graves' hyperthyroidism and ophthalmopathy. From RNA transcripts, TCR beta CDR3 regions were amplified. First-round RT-PCR of the TCR CDR3 relied on the HTBI primer set. TCRdb called the multiplex PCR reads again in MiXCR, with one record for every CDR3 protein. The sample holds hundreds of thousands of distinct CDR3 sequences, 11% to 15% seen once. Material: blood. Every receptor here comes from a woman younger than 45 with Graves' hyperthyroidism that later progressed to Graves' ophthalmopathy.

A few counts support this clonotype. The chain uses TRBV7-2 and TRBJ2-1; the D gene is possibly TRBD2 (6 bases). The germline V gene has CDR1 SGHTA and CDR2 FQGNSA. The CDR3 sequence is 15 residues long. The V end was cut by 3 bases, the J end by 7 bases, with 16 bases between. The DNA of the CDR3 is TGTGCCAGCAGCTTCGAAAGCGGGCTAGGGAATGAGCAGTTCTTC. This encodes CASSFESGLGNEQFF.

The rearrangement uses TRBV20-1 and TRBJ1-2; D call uncertain. The V gene lost 0 bases and the J gene lost 5 bases, with 16 bases spanning the gap. This CDR3 is 15 amino acids long. From germline, CDR1 is DFQATT and CDR2 SNEGSKA (reference sequence). CDR3 sequence reads: CSARDRLQTPYGYTF. In DNA form, the CDR3 reads TGCAGTGCTAGAGATAGGCTCCAAACCCCTTATGGCTACACCTTC.

In this sample, this clonotype turned up a few times. V is TRBV14 and J is TRBJ2-7; D possibly corresponds to TRBD2 (6 bases). This CDR3 comprises 14 residues. V was cut by 0 bases and J by 3 bases, with 9 bases left in between. Germline-derived CDR1 and CDR2 are SGHDN and FVKESK. CDR3 region: CASSQDGGYYEQYF. For the CDR3, the DNA is TGTGCCAGCAGCCAAGATGGAGGGTACTACGAGCAGTACTTC.

The chain couples TRBV3-1 to TRBJ2-2; D remains ambiguous. Germline V CDR1 and CDR2: LGHDT, YNNKEL (reference sequence). CDR3 size: 13 residues. Trimming took 2 bases from V and 6 from J, leaving 7 bases between them. CDR3 loop: CASSQHGAGELFF. CDR3 bases: TGTGCCAGCAGCCAACATGGAGCCGGGGAGCTGTTTTTT.

There are a few counts of this clonotype. The rearrangement joins TRBV6-1 to TRBJ2-1; D remains ambiguous. CDR3 length: 15 residues. Looked up from germline, CDR1 is MNHNS and CDR2 is SASEGT. V gave up 5 bases and J gave up 0 bases, with 11 bases separating them. The CDR3 coding sequence is TGTGCCAGCAGTTCACGGCTAAGCTCCTACAATGAGCAGTTCTTC. It translates to CASSSRLSSYNEQFF.

This clonotype was detected ten times or more. This chain joins TRBV3-1 and TRBJ1-4, with D maybe TRBD1 (5 bases). This CDR3 is 14 amino acids long. CDR1 is LGHDT and CDR2 is YNNKEL in the germline V gene (reference sequence). V gave up 4 bases and J gave up 5 bases, with 11 bases separating them. Written as DNA, the CDR3 is TGTGCCAGCAGCCTTAGGGACCCGAATGAAAAACTGTTTTTT. It encodes CASSLRDPNEKLFF.

This clonotype was observed many times. V and J are TRBV12-3 or TRBV12-4 and TRBJ2-1; 10 positions agree with TRBD2. V shed 7 bases and J 6 bases; nucleotides not matched to a gene: 6. The CDR3 runs to 14 residues. This CDR3 is CASIPGLASNEQFF. The CDR3 DNA follows: TGTGCCAGCATCCCGGGACTAGCGAGCAATGAGCAGTTCTTC.

On this clonotype itself: A read error is possible here, since a much larger clone lies one base away. The rearrangement joins TRBV3-1 to TRBJ2-3; the D call may be TRBD1 or TRBD2 (6 bases each). Germline loops: CDR1 LGHDT, CDR2 YNNKEL (reference sequence). The CDR3 covers 17 residues. The CDR3 sequence is CASSQDLGGSSKDTQYF. The CDR3 region has the DNA TGTGCCAGCAGCCAAGATTTAGGGGGGTCTAGCAAAGATACGCAGTATTTT.

A note on this clonotype: This may be a read error, as it is one base from a much larger clone. This sequence joins TRBV20-1 and TRBJ2-1; 7 bases fit TRBD2. This CDR3 has 13 amino acids. CDR1 is DFQATT, CDR2 SNEGSKA, per germline (reference sequence). V lost 4 bases, J lost 3 bases, and 3 bases stayed unmatched. CDR3 sequence (DNA): TGCAGTGCTAACGGGAGGAGCTACAATGAGCAGTTCTTC. Its translation: CSANGRSYNEQFF.

This clonotype has a count of ten or more. The genes are TRBV12-3 or TRBV12-4 and TRBJ2-2; 8 bases align to TRBD2. The CDR3 consists of 16 residues. J gave up 6 bases and V 5 bases, and 11 bases lay outside the gene matches. As DNA, the CDR3 is TGTGCCAGCAGTCCAGCGGCGGGGGGCGTCTCCGGGGAGCTGTTTTTT. Its translation is CASSPAAGGVSGELFF.

Many counts were recorded for this clonotype. The chain employs TRBV19 and TRBJ2-7; a possible D gene is TRBD2 (6 bases). V was cut by 1 base and J by 0 bases, with 7 bases left in between. This CDR3 is 14 amino acids long. From germline, CDR1 is LNHDA and CDR2 SQIVND (reference sequence). The CDR3 loop is CASSIAGSSYEQYF. The CDR3 DNA reads as TGTGCCAGTAGTATAGCCGGGAGCTCCTACGAGCAGTACTTC.

This clonotype was seen at least ten times. This rearrangement joins TRBV29-1 to TRBJ2-3; 15 nucleotides align to TRBD2. The V gene's germline CDR1 is SQVTM and CDR2 ANQGSEA. This CDR3 region has 16 residues. J was trimmed by 6 bases and V by 6 bases; bases with no gene match: 10. CDR3 residues: CSVQGLAGGPSDTQYF. CDR3 in DNA: TGCAGCGTCCAAGGACTAGCGGGAGGGCCATCGGATACGCAGTATTTT.

This clonotype was seen a handful of times. Just one base apart from a much larger clone, this may be a read error. J is TRBJ1-2 and V is TRBV6-1; D unresolved. Germline V CDR1 and CDR2: MNHNS, SASEGT. V gave up 11 bases and J gave up 3 bases, with 16 bases separating them. CDR3 size: 13 residues. The DNA for the CDR3 is TGTGCCGGCGCGGCGGTCCAGGACTATGGCTACACCTTC. Its translation: CAGAAVQDYGYTF.